The clone carrying this T cell receptor beta chain appeared many times. The sample is drawn from a study of T cells in Graves' hyperthyroidism and ophthalmopathy. As for the study in general: Sampling of peripheral blood happened at initial diagnosis, prior to any treatment.

What was amplified from RNA transcripts were TCR beta CDR3 regions. The HTBI set primed first-round TCR CDR3 RT-PCR. TCRdb processed the multiplex PCR reads anew with MiXCR; each CDR3 protein has one entry. The sample lists 380,000 or so distinct CDR3 sequences, 19% occurring once. Those with hyperthyroidism were 18 to 65 years old, newly diagnosed, and ill for under 2 months. Source material: blood. The sequence was collected from a young woman with Graves' hyperthyroidism.

CDR3 region: CASSPWRGLFSNTEAFF. As DNA, the CDR3 is TGTGCCAGCTCACCATGGAGGGGCTTATTTTCGAACACTGAAGCTTTCTTT. The chain uses TRBV18 and TRBJ1-1; D is possibly TRBD1 (5 bases). CDR1 and CDR2 from the germline V gene are KGHSH and LQKENI. This CDR3 has 17 residues. The V and J ends lost 2 bases and 1 base respectively, with 17 bases between them.